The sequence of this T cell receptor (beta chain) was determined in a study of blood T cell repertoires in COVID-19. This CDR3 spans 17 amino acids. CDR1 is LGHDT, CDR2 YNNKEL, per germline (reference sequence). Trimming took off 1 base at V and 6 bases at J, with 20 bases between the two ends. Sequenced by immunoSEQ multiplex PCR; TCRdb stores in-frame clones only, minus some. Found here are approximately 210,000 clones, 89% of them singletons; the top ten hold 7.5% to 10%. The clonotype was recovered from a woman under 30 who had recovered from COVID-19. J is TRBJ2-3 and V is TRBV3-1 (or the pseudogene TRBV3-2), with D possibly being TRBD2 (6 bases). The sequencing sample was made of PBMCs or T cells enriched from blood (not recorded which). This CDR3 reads CASSQGGGASSYDTQYF. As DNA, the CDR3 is TGTGCCAGCAGCCAAGGAGGAGGGGCGTCCTCATATGATACGCAGTATTTT.